Listed below are T cell receptor beta chains from one sample, sequenced in a study of identical twins. One entry per CDR3 protein, called by TCRdb with MiXCR from the 5' RACE reads. The sample has about 660,000 distinct CDR3 sequences, more than 6.5% seen once. This sample was also put to use in a study of yellow fever vaccine responses in identical twins.

Sequenced input: PBMCs. The receptors come from a woman between 18 and 29 years old in good health. The CDR3 runs from the conserved cysteine through the conserved F or W. The order of the fields is clone size, V gene, J gene, D gene, CDR3 DNA, CDR3 protein. A D gene is named only where the DNA matches it firmly. Rows may omit the clone size; those that give it use once, few, many or a size class.

many	TRBV29-1	TRBJ2-1	TRBD1	TGCAGCGTTGAAAGCCGGGGACAGGGGGGATACAATGAGCAGTTCTTC	CSVESRGQGGYNEQFF
few	TRBV12-3/TRBV12-4	TRBJ1-6	NA	TGTGCCAGCGGTAGTTCTGTTTCGCCCCTCCACTTT	CASGSSVSPLHF
NA	TRBV11-2	TRBJ2-1	TRBD2	TGTGCCAGCAGCTCCCGAGGGACTAGCGGGACCTTGATTAATGAGCAGTTCTTC	CASSSRGTSGTLINEQFF
NA	TRBV7-2	TRBJ2-1	NA	TGTGCCAGCAGCCCTCGACAGGGCCGGGGGAATGAGCAGTTCTTC	CASSPRQGRGNEQFF
few	TRBV3-1	TRBJ1-5	TRBD1	TGTGCCAGCAGCCAGGCCGGGACAGGGGGTAATCAGCCCCAGCATTTT	CASSQAGTGGNQPQHF
many	TRBV29-1	TRBJ2-1	TRBD2	TGCAGCGTTGATAATAGCGGGAGGGCGGATGAGCAGTTCTTC	CSVDNSGRADEQFF
NA	TRBV18	TRBJ2-3	TRBD2	TGTGCCAGCTCACCACCTAGCGGGGGACTGACAGATACGCAGTATTTT	CASSPPSGGLTDTQYF
few	TRBV29-1	TRBJ2-3	TRBD1	TGCAGCGTGCTAGACAGGGGGCGAGTCACAGATACGCAGTATTTT	CSVLDRGRVTDTQYF
few	TRBV7-2	TRBJ2-1	TRBD2	TGTGCCAGCAGCGTCCGTACGGGGGTCCTAAGCGGGATTGAGCAGTTCTTC	CASSVRTGVLSGIEQFF
NA	TRBV15	TRBJ2-3	TRBD2	TGTGCCACCAGCAGAGATACTAGCGGGGGTACAGATACGCAGTATTTT	CATSRDTSGGTDTQYF
few	TRBV5-1	TRBJ2-1	TRBD2	TGCGCCAGCAGCTTGGGACTAGCGGGGGGTTCTAACAATGAGCAGTTCTTC	CASSLGLAGGSNNEQFF
few	TRBV10-3	TRBJ2-3	NA	TGTGCCATCAGTGAGAACAGCTTAGATACGCAGTATTTT	CAISENSLDTQYF
NA	TRBV11-2	TRBJ2-2	TRBD2	TGTGCCAGCAGCTTAGGGGTCCGCCTAGCGGGAGAAACCGGGGAGCTGTTTTTT	CASSLGVRLAGETGELFF
NA	TRBV28	TRBJ1-2	NA	TGTGCCAGCAGTTTGGCTACGAACTTAGGCTACACCTTC	CASSLATNLGYTF
NA	TRBV7-3	TRBJ2-5	NA	TGTGCCAGCAGCCCGAGAGCTCAGAGGGGGACCCAGTACTTC	CASSPRAQRGTQYF
NA	TRBV20-1	TRBJ1-2	NA	TGCAGTGCTAGAGATGACGGGGGCGCTGACTATGGCTACACCTTC	CSARDDGGADYGYTF
few	TRBV7-9	TRBJ2-7	TRBD1	TGTGCCAGCAGCGCCGGACAGGGGGCTTACTACGAGCAGTACTTC	CASSAGQGAYYEQYF
few	TRBV20-1	TRBJ2-1	NA	TGCAGTGCTAGAGATTTTAGCGATGAGCAGTTCTTC	CSARDFSDEQFF
NA	TRBV6-1	TRBJ2-1	NA	TGTGCCAGCACCCGAAATTGGGGTGGGTACAATGAGCAGTTCTTC	CASTRNWGGYNEQFF
many	TRBV10-3	TRBJ2-3	NA	TGTGCCATCAAGGGAGACTCTGGCACAGATACGCAGTATTTT	CAIKGDSGTDTQYF
few	TRBV11-2	TRBJ2-2	NA	TGTGCCAGCAGCTTAGTTGAATTCGCCGGGGAGCTGTTTTTT	CASSLVEFAGELFF
few	TRBV9	TRBJ2-5	TRBD1	TGTGCCAGCAGCGGAGGAACGACAGGGGGCGAGACCCAGTACTTC	CASSGGTTGGETQYF
NA	TRBV7-2	TRBJ2-2	NA	TGTGCCAGCAGCTTAGTTAAGGGGAACACCGGGGAGCTGTTTTTT	CASSLVKGNTGELFF
NA	TRBV12-3/TRBV12-4	TRBJ2-7	NA	TGTGCCAGCAGTTTACAGTCAGGGACTCAGCAGTACTTC	CASSLQSGTQQYF
many	TRBV10-2	TRBJ1-1	NA	TGCGCCAGCAGGTCCAGGGCGAACACTGAAGCTTTCTTT	CASRSRANTEAFF
NA	TRBV3-1	TRBJ2-1	NA	TGTGCCAGCAGCCAATACAGGTACAATGAGCAGTTCTTC	CASSQYRYNEQFF
few	TRBV20-1	TRBJ1-1	NA	TGCAGTGCTAGAGTGTGGGGGCGCGAAGCCCTTATGAACACTGAAGCTTTCTTT	CSARVWGREALMNTEAFF
many	TRBV4-2	TRBJ2-3	TRBD2	TGTGCCAGCAGCCAAGAAGGAAGCGGGAGTCCCACAGATACGCAGTATTTT	CASSQEGSGSPTDTQYF
NA	TRBV4-3	TRBJ2-1	TRBD2	TGCGCCAGCAGCCGATCCCTCGCGGGCGGGAGCTACAATGAGCAGTTCTTC	CASSRSLAGGSYNEQFF
many	TRBV20-1	TRBJ1-2	NA	TGCAGTGCTCGAAGTGGACCTGATGGCTACACCTTC	CSARSGPDGYTF
few	TRBV7-9	TRBJ2-5	NA	TGTGCCAGCCGTGGGGCGGACATTATGGCAAAAGAGACCCAGTACTTC	CASRGADIMAKETQYF
NA	TRBV12-3/TRBV12-4	TRBJ2-2	NA	TGTGCCAGCAGTTTTTTTCGTAGAACAGGGGAGGGCGGGGAGCTGTTTTTT	CASSFFRRTGEGGELFF
NA	TRBV12-3/TRBV12-4	TRBJ2-3	TRBD2	TGTGCCAGCAGCACGGGACTAATAACCGCCACCGTCTATTTT	CASSTGLITATVYF